This T cell receptor beta chain was found in a study of blood T cells in healthy people across ages. Russia was home to the donors, healthy Caucasian individuals aged roughly 6 to 90. Extraction of total RNA produced a minimum of 5.5 micrograms from each sample. Concerning this clonotype: One end of the junction varies from germline; a read error may be responsible.

The CDR3 has 19 amino acids. The germline gives CDR1 SGHTA, CDR2 FQGNSA. Primed by a sample-barcoded 5' primer and a J-beta primer mix, a second PCR proceeded for roughly 6 to 12 cycles. TCRdb recomputed calls from the 5' RACE reads with MiXCR, one row per CDR3 protein. The sample shows around 870,000 distinct CDR3 sequences, roughly 26% of them seen only once. The receptor's source is a woman older than 75 in good health. The J gene is TRBJ1-5, the V gene TRBV7-2; 10 bases match TRBD1. The source material was blood. The CDR3 region has the DNA TGTGCCGGCAGCTTATCTTCGTCCGGGACAGGGGCGAGCAATCAGCCCCAGCATTTT. It specifies CAGSLSSSGTGASNQPQHF.